Sequencing of this T cell receptor (beta chain) was carried out in a study of T-cell memory formation after mild COVID-19. Overall study results and limits: Mostly located in CM and EM were contracting CD4+ clones, with contracting CD8+ clones located in EMRA. The authors did not confirm SARS-CoV-2 specificity of second-wave clones peaking day 37. Balance between CD4 and CD8 was seen in clones contracting day 15 to 85, and a CD4+ lean was seen in later expanders.

The table lists this clonotype with a few counts. The antigen is not known. With V trimmed by 5 bases and J by 5 bases, 10 bases remained unmatched. The CDR3 sequence is 15 residues long. Germline values: CDR1 GTSNPN, CDR2 SVGIG (reference sequence). Using its own MiXCR run on the 5' RACE reads, TCRdb lists one record per CDR3 protein. The sample contains approximately 560,000 distinct CDR3 sequences, 17% of which appear only once. Sequences were obtained from PBMCs or a T cell subset sorted from them (not recorded which). The V call is TRBV30, the J call TRBJ2-5; TRBD1 agrees at 11 bases. The receptor was derived from an adult woman who had mild COVID-19 (a few samples of this study predate the infection). Cell type and time point are not known. The CDR3 spells CAWGSWTGGPETQYF. The CDR3 region has the DNA TGTGCCTGGGGGTCCTGGACAGGGGGCCCCGAGACCCAGTACTTC.